The sample holds a few counts of the clone carrying this T cell receptor beta chain. Germline CDR1 and CDR2: SEHNR and FQNEAQ (reference sequence). The length of the CDR3 is 17 residues. Trimming pared 3 bases from V and 7 bases from J, leaving 22 bases between. TCRdb reprocessed the 5' RACE reads via MiXCR and lists one record per CDR3 protein. The sample shows about 700,000 distinct CDR3 sequences, 5.5% to 7.5% of them seen only once. This specimen comes from a study of identical twins. Specimen: naive T cells sorted from blood. The gene calls are TRBV7-9 and TRBJ2-1, with D perhaps TRBD2 (5 bases). This clonotype was sampled from a man younger than 30 in good health. DNA for the CDR3: TGTGCCAGCAGCTTCAGTATTCCTATCCCGACGGGGAATGAGCAGTTCTTC. Protein product: CASSFSIPIPTGNEQFF.